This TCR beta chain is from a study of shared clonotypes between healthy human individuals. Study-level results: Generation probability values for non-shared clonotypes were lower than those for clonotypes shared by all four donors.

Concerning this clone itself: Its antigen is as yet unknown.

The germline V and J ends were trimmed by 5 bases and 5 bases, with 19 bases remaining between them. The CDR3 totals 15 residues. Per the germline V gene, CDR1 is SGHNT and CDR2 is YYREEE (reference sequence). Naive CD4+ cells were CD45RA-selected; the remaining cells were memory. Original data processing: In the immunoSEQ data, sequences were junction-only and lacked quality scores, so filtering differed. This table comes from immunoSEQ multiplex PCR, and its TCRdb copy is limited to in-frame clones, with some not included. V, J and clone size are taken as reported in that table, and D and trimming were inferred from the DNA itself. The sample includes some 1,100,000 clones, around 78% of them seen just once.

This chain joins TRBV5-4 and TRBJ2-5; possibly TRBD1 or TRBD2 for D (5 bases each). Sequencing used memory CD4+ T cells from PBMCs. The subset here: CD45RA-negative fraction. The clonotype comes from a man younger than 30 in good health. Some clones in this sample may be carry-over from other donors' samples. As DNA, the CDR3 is TGTGCCAGCAGTTCTCCCGGGGCGAGTGGGGAGACCCAGTACTTC. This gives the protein CASSSPGASGETQYF.